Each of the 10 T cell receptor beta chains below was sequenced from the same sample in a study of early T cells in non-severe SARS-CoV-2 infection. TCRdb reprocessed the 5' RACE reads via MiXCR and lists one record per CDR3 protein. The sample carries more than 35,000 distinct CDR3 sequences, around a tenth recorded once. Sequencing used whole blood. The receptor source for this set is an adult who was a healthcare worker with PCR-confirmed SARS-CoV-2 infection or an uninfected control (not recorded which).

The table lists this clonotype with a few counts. CDR3 protein: CASSDLAGGASYEQYF. CDR3 coding DNA: TGTGCCAGCAGCGACCTAGCGGGAGGGGCCTCCTACGAGCAGTACTTC. This rearrangement joins TRBV4-2 to TRBJ2-7; 12 bases are shared with TRBD2. The CDR3 spans 16 residues. The V and J ends lost 5 bases and 0 bases, in that order; junction bases with no gene match: 5. Germline V lookup: CDR1 LGHNA, CDR2 YNFKEQ.

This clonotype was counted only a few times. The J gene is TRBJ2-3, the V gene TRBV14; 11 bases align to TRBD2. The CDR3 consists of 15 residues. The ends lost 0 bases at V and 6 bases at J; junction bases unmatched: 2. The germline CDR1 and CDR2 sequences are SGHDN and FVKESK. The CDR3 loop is CASSQDLAGGDTQYF. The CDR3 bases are TGTGCCAGCAGCCAAGACCTAGCGGGAGGTGATACGCAGTATTTT.

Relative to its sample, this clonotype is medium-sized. The CDR3 DNA reads TGTGCCAGCAGAAAAGCGGGACAGGGCACTGAAGCTTTCTTT. Its protein product is CASRKAGQGTEAFF. The V call is TRBV6-2 or TRBV6-3, the J call TRBJ1-1; 9 bases match TRBD1. Germline values: CDR1 MNHEY, CDR2 SVGEGT. The length of the CDR3 is 14 residues. The V and J ends lost 6 bases and 4 bases, in that order; junction bases with no gene match: 6.

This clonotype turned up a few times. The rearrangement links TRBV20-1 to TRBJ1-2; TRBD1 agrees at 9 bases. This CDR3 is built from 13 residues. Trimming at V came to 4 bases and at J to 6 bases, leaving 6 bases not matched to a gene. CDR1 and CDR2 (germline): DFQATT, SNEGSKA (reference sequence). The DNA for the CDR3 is TGCAGTGCTATCGGGACAGGGAAGGATGGCTACACCTTC. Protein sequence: CSAIGTGKDGYTF.

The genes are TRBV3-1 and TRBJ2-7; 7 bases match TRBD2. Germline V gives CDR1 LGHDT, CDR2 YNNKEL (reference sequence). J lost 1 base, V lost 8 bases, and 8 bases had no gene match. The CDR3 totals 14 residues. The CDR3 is CASSHSSGSYEQYF. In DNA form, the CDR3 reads TGTGCCAGCTCCCATTCTAGCGGATCCTACGAGCAGTACTTC.

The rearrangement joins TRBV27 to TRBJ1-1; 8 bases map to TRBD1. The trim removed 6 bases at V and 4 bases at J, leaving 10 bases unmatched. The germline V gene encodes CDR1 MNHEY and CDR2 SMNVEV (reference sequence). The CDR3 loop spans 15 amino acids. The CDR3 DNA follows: TGTGCCAGCAGCCTTTCCAGGACAGGGTTCACTGAAGCTTTCTTT. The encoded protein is CASSLSRTGFTEAFF.

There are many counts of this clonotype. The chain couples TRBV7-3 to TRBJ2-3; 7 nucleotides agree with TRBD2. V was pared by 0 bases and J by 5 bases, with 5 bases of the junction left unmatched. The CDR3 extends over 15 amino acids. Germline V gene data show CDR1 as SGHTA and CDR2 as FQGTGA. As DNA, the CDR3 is TGTGCCAGCAGCTTAACGGCGGGAGCGGGAGATACGCAGTATTTT. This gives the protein CASSLTAGAGDTQYF.

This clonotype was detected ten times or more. The CDR3 DNA sequence: TGTGCCAGCAGTTTTTATCCCGGGGAGCTGTTTTTT. It specifies CASSFYPGELFF. This chain uses TRBV12-3 or TRBV12-4 with TRBJ2-2; no firm D call. V was pared by 3 bases and J by 6 bases, with 5 bases between. This CDR3 spans 12 amino acids.

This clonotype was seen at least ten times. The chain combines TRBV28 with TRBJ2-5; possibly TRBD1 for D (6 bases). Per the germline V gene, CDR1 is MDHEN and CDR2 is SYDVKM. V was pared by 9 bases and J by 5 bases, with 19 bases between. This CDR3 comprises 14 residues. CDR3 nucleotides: TGTGCCAGTCGAGGGGGTCTGTACGGGGAGACCCAGTACTTC. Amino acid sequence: CASRGGLYGETQYF.

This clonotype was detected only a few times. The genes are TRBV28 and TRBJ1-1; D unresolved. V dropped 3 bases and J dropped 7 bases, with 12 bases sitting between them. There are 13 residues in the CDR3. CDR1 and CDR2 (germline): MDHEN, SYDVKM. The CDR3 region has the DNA TGTGCCAGCAGTTTTGGCAGACCCAATGAAGCTTTCTTT. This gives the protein CASSFGRPNEAFF.